This T cell receptor (beta chain) emerged from a study of blood T cells in healthy people across ages. Study overall: Capture via template switching afforded approximately one barcoded beta molecule per two T cells.

With a J-beta primer mix and a sample-barcoded 5' primer, a second PCR ran about 6 to 11 cycles. Each of the samples gave a minimum of 2.5 million paired-end reads that contained CDR3. MiXCR was run by TCRdb on the 5' RACE reads, yielding one entry per CDR3 protein. The data contain almost 550,000 distinct CDR3 sequences, under 30% of them seen just once; the ten biggest clones take up roughly 9.4%. The CDR3 runs 16 residues. V was trimmed by 2 bases and J by 0 bases, leaving 12 bases between them. Germline lookup yields CDR1 MGHDK and CDR2 SYGVNS. This clonotype occurred many times. These data are also associated with another study on T cells of mothers and their children. That investigation notes: RNA that had been extracted went wholly into cDNA synthesis, at about 1.5 ug per 15 ul. Sample barcodes and 2-4 random nucleotides were added by the M1S primer of the second PCR.

The TCR originated in a boy younger than 18 in good health. Sequenced sample: blood. The V gene is TRBV25-1, the J gene TRBJ2-3; D remains ambiguous. The DNA of the CDR3 is TGTGCCAGCAGTGAAGAGTTCCTCACTAGCACAGATACGCAGTATTTT. It yields the protein CASSEEFLTSTDTQYF.